This TCR beta chain was profiled in a study of blood T cell repertoires in COVID-19. The overall study: Samples of COVID-19 (acute and convalescent) were obtained from the United States, Italy and Spain. Nucleic acid was either cDNA or gDNA, and it came from T cells, B-cell-depleted T cells, or PBMCs.

Losses at the gene ends were 4 bases for V and 7 bases for J; bases not matched to a gene: 5. The CDR3 has 14 amino acids. The germline gives CDR1 SGHTA, CDR2 FQGTGA. Clones were sequenced by immunoSEQ multiplex PCR, and TCRdb holds only the in-frame ones, with some missing. The sample includes approximately 52,000 clones, 70% to 90% of them seen just once. This chain links TRBV7-3 with TRBJ2-2, with 8 bases fitting TRBD1. The TCR sequence derives from a man aged 65-85 years with acute or convalescent COVID-19. Sequencing was performed on peripheral blood. The CDR3 nucleotides read TGTGCCAGCAGCTCTCCAGGGGGCAACGGGGAGCTGTTTTTT. This translates into CASSSPGGNGELFF.